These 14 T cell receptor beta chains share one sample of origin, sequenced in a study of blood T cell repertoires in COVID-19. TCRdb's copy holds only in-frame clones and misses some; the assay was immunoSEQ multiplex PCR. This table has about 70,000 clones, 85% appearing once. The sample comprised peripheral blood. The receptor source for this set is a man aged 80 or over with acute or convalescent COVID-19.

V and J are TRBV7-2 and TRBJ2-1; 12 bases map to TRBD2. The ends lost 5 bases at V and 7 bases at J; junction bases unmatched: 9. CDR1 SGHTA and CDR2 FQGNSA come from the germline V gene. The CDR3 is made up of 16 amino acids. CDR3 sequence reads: CASSVRTSGIGNEQFF. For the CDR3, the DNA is TGTGCCAGCAGCGTACGGACTAGCGGGATCGGGAATGAGCAGTTCTTC. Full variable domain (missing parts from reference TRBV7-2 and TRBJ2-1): GAGVSQSPSNKVTEKGKDVELRCDPISGHTALYWYRQSLGQGLEFLIYFQGNSAPDKSGLPSDRFSAERTGGSVSTLTIQRTQQEDSAVYLCASSVRTSGIGNEQFFGPGTRLTVL.

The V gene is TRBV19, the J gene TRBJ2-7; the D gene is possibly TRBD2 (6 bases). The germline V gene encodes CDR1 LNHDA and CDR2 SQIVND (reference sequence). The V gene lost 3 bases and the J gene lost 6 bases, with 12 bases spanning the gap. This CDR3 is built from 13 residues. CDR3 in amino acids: CASSIGGTFEQYF. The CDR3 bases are TGTGCCAGTAGTATTGGGGGGACTTTCGAGCAGTACTTC. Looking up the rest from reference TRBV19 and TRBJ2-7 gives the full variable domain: DGGITQSPKYLFRKEGQNVTLSCEQNLNHDAMYWYRQDPGQGLRLIYYSQIVNDFQKGDIAEGYSVSREKKESFPLTVTSAQKNPTAFYLCASSIGGTFEQYFGPGTRLTVT.

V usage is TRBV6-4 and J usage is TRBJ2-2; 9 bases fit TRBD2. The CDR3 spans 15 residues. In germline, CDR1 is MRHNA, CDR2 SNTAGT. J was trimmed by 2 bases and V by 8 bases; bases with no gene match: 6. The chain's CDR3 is CASRASGENTGELFF. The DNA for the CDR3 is TGTGCCAGCCGCGCTAGCGGGGAAAACACCGGGGAGCTGTTTTTT.

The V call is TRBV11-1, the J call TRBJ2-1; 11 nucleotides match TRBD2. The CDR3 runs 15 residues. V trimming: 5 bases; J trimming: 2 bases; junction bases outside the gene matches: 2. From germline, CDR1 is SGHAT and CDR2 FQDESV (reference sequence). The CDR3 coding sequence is TGTGCCAGCAGCCGACTAGCGGGACCCTACAATGAGCAGTTCTTC. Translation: CASSRLAGPYNEQFF. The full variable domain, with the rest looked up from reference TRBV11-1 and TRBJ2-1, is EAEVAQSPRYKITEKSQAVAFWCDPISGHATLYWYRQILGQGPELLVQFQDESVVDDSQLPKDRFSAERLKGVDSTLKIQPAELGDSAMYLCASSRLAGPYNEQFFGPGTRLTVL.

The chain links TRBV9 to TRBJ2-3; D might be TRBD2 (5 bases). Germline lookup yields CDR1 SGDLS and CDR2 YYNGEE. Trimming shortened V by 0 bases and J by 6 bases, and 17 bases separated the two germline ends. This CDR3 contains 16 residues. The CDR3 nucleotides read TGTGCCAGCAGCGTAGAGGCTAGGAGGTCGTGGGATACGCAGTATTTT. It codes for CASSVEARRSWDTQYF.

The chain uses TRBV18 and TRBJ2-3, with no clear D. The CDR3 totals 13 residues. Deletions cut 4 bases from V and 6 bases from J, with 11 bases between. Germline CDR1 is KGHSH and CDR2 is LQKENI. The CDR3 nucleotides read TGTGCCAGCTCACTCAGGAACCCGGATACGCAGTATTTT. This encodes CASSLRNPDTQYF.

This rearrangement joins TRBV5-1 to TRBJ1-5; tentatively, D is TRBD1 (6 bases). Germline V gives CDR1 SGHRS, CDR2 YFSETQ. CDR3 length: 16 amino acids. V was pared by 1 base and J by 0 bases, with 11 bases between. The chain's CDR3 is CASSLNAGDSNQPQHF. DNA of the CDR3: TGCGCCAGCAGCTTGAATGCAGGGGATAGCAATCAGCCCCAGCATTTT. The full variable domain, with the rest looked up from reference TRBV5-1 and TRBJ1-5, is KAGVTQTPRYLIKTRGQQVTLSCSPISGHRSVSWYQQTPGQGLQFLFEYFSETQRNKGNFPGRFSGRQFSNSRSEMNVSTLELGDSALYLCASSLNAGDSNQPQHFGDGTRLSIL.

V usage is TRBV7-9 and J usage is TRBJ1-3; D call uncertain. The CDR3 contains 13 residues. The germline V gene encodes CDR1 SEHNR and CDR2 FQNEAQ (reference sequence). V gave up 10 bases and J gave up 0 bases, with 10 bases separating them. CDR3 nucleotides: TGTGCCATTCCCCTGAGCTCTGGAAACACCATATATTTT. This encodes CAIPLSSGNTIYF.

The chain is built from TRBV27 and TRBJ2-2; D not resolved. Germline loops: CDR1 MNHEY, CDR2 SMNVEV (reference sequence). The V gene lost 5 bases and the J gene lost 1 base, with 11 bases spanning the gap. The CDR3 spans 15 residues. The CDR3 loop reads CASSPSLGNTGELFF. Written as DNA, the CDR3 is TGTGCCAGCAGTCCATCCCTAGGGAACACCGGGGAGCTGTTTTTT.

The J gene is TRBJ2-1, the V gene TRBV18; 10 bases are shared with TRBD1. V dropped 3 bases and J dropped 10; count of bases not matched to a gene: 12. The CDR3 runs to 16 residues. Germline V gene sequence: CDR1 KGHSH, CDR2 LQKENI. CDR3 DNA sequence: TGTGCCAGCTCACCCGGGAGTGGGACAGGGGTTTACGAGCAGTTCTTC. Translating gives CASSPGSGTGVYEQFF. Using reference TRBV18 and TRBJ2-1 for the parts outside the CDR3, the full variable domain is NAGVMQNPRHLVRRRGQEARLRCSPMKGHSHVYWYRQLPEEGLKFMVYLQKENIIDESGMPKERFSAEFPKEGPSILRIQQVVRGDSAAYFCASSPGSGTGVYEQFFGPGTRLTVL.

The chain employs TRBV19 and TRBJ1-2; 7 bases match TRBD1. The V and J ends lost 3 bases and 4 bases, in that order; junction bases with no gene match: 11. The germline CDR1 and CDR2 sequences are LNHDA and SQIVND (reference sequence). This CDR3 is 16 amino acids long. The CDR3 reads CASSMLGQVNTYGYTF. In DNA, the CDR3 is TGTGCCAGTAGTATGTTAGGACAGGTCAATACCTATGGCTACACCTTC.

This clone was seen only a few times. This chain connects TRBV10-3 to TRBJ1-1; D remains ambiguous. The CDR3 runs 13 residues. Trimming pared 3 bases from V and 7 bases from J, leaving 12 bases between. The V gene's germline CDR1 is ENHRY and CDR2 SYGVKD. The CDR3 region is CAISETVKNEAFF. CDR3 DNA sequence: TGTGCCATCAGTGAAACAGTCAAAAATGAAGCTTTCTTT.

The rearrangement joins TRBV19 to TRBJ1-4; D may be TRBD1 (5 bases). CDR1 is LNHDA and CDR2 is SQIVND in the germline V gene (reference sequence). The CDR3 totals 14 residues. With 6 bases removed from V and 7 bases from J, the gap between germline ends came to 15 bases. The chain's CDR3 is CASSQQVGAEKLFF. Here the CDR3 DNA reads TGTGCCAGTAGCCAACAGGTCGGTGCTGAAAAACTGTTTTTT.

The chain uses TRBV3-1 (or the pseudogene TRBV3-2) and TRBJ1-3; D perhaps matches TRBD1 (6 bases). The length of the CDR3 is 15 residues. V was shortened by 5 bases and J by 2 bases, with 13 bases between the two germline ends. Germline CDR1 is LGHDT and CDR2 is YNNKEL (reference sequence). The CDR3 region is CASSSTGLTGNTIYF. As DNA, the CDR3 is TGTGCCAGCAGCTCTACAGGGTTGACTGGAAACACCATATATTTT.